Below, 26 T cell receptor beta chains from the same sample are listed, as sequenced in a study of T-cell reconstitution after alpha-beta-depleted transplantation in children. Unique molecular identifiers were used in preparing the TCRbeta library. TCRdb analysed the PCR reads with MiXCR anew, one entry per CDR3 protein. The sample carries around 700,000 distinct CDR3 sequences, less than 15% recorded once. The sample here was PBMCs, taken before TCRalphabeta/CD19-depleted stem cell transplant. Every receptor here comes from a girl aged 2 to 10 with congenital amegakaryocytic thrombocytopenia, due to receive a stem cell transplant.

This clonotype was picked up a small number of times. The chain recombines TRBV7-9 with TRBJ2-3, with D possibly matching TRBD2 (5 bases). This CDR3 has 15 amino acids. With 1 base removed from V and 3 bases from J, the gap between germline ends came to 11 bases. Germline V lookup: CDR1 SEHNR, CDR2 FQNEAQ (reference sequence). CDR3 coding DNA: TGTGCCAGCAGCTTAGTTCCTAGCTCAACAGATACGCAGTATTTT. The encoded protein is CASSLVPSSTDTQYF.

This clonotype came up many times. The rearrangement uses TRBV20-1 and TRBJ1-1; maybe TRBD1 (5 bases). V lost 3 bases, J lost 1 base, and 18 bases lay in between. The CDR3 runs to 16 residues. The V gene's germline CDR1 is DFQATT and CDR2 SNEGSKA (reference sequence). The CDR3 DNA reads TGCAGTGCTAGGGCCTTCTTCGGGGGGTCGAACACTGAAGCTTTCTTT. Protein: CSARAFFGGSNTEAFF.

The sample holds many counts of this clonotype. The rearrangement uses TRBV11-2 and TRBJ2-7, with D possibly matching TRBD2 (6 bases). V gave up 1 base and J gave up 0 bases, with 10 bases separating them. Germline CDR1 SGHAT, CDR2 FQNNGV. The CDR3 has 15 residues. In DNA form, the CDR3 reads TGTGCCAGCAGCTTAGTTTACGGGAGCTCCTACGAGCAGTACTTC. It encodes CASSLVYGSSYEQYF.

The CDR3 coding sequence is TGCGCCAGCAGCCAATGGGCCCGGGGAAAGGACTATGGCTACACCTTC. Translation gives CASSQWARGKDYGYTF. The chain combines TRBV4-1 with TRBJ1-2; no clear D gene. The V and J ends lost 2 bases and 3 bases respectively, with 16 bases between them. The CDR3 spans 16 residues. CDR1 MGHRA and CDR2 YSYEKL come from the germline V gene.

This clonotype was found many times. CDR3 loop: CATSDSGTPTVDTQYF. The CDR3 nucleotides are TGTGCCACCAGTGATAGCGGGACACCCACTGTGGATACGCAGTATTTT. The chain joins TRBV24-1 to TRBJ2-3; maybe TRBD2 (7 bases). The CDR3 is made up of 16 amino acids. Trimming stripped 3 bases from V and 6 bases from J, with 18 bases between. Germline V gene sequence: CDR1 KGHDR, CDR2 SFDVKD.

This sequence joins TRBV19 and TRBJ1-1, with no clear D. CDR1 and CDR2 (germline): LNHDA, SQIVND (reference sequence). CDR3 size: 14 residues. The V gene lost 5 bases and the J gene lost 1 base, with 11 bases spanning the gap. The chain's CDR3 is CASSLWVRNTEAFF. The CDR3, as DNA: TGTGCCAGTAGTCTCTGGGTGCGGAACACTGAAGCTTTCTTT.

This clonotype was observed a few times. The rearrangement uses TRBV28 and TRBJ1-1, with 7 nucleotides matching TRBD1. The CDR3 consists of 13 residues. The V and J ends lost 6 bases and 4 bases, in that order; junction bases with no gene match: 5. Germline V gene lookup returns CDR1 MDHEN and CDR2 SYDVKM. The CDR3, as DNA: TGTGCCAGCAGCCTGACAGGGACCACTGAAGCTTTCTTT. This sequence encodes CASSLTGTTEAFF.

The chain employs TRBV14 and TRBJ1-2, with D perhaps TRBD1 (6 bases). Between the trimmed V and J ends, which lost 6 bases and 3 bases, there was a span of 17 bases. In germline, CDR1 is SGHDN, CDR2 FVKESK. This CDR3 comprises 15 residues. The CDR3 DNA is TGTGCCAGCAGACCCTTGGAGGGGGGTGACTATGGCTACACCTTC. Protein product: CASRPLEGGDYGYTF.

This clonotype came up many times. The CDR3, as DNA: TGTGCCACCAGTGAGGATAGCGGGAGCAAGTACAATGAGCAGTTCTTC. Amino acids: CATSEDSGSKYNEQFF. The V gene is TRBV24-1, the J gene TRBJ2-1, with 9 bases matching TRBD2. J was trimmed by 4 bases and V by 4 bases; bases with no gene match: 7. The CDR3 sequence is 16 residues long. Per germline, CDR1 KGHDR and CDR2 SFDVKD.

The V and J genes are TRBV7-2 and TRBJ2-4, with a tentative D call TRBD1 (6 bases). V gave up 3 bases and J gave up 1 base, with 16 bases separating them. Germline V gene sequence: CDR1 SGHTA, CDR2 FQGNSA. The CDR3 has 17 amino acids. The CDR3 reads CASSLVVGGRAKNIQYF. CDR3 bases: TGTGCCAGCAGCTTGGTCGTAGGGGGACGGGCCAAAAACATTCAGTACTTC.

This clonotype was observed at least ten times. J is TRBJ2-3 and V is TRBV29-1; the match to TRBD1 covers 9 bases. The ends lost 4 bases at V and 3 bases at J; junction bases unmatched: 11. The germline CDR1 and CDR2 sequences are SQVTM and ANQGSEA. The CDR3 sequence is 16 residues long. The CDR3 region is CSVGTWDRAITDTQYF. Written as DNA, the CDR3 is TGCAGCGTTGGAACGTGGGACAGGGCTATTACAGATACGCAGTATTTT.

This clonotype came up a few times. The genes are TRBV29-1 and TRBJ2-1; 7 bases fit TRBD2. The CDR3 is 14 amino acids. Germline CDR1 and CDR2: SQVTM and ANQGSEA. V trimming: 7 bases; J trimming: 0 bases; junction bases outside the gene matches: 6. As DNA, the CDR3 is TGCAGCGCCGCCCCGGGAGGCTCCTACAATGAGCAGTTCTTC. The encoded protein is CSAAPGGSYNEQFF.

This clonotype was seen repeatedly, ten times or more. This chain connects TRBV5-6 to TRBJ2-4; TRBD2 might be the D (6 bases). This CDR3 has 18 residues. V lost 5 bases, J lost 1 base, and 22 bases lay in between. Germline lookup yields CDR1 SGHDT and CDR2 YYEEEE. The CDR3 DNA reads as TGTGCCAGCAGTTCGTGGAGGGCGAGTTTTAAGGCCAAAAACATTCAGTACTTC. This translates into CASSSWRASFKAKNIQYF.

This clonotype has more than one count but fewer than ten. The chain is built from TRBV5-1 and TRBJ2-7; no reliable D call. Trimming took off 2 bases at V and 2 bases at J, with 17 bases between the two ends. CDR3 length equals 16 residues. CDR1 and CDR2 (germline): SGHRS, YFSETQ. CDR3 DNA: TGCGCCAGCAGCTTTTCATCCCCGGGTTTCACCTACGAGCAGTACTTC. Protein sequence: CASSFSSPGFTYEQYF.

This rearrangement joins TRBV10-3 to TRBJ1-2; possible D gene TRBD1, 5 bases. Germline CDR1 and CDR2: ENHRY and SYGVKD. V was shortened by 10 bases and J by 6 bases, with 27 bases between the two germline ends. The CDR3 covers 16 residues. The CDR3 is CATHPPLNDRPHGYTF. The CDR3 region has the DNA TGTGCCACCCACCCTCCTTTAAATGACAGACCGCATGGCTACACCTTC.

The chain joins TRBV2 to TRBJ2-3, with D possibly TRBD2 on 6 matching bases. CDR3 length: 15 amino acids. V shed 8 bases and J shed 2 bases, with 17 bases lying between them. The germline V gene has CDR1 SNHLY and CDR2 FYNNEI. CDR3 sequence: CASSKLEGNTDTQYF. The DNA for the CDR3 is TGTGCCAGCTCTAAGCTGGAGGGCAACACAGATACGCAGTATTTT.

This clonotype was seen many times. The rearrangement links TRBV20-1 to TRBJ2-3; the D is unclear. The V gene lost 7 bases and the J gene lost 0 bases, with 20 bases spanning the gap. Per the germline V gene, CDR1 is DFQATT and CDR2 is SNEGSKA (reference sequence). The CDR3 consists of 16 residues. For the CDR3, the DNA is TGCAGTGGGAAGGCGGAGCAATTCTCTAGCACAGATACGCAGTATTTT. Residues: CSGKAEQFSSTDTQYF.

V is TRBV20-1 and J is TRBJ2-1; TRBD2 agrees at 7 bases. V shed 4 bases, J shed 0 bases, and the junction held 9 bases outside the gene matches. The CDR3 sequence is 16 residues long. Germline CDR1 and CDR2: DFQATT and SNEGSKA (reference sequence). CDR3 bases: TGCAGTGCTAACGGCGGGAGTTCCCGCTCCTACAATGAGCAGTTCTTC. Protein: CSANGGSSRSYNEQFF.

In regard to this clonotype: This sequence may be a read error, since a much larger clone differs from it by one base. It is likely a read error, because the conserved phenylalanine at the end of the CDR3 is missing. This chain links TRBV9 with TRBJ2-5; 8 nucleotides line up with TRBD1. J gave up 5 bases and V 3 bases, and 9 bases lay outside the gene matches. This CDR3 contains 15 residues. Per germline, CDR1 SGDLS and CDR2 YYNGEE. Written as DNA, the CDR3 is TGTGCCAGCAGCGGAAGGGACAGGCCGTCGGAGACCCAGTACCTC. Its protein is CASSGRDRPSETQYL.

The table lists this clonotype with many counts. As DNA, the CDR3 is TGCAGTGCTATAGGGGGGCCCGGGACAAGAAACTATGGCTACACCTTC. Amino acids: CSAIGGPGTRNYGYTF. The chain links TRBV20-1 to TRBJ1-2, with D possibly matching TRBD1 (6 bases). V dropped 4 bases and J dropped 2 bases, with 20 bases sitting between them. Germline-derived CDR1 and CDR2 are DFQATT and SNEGSKA (reference sequence). The CDR3 extends over 16 amino acids.

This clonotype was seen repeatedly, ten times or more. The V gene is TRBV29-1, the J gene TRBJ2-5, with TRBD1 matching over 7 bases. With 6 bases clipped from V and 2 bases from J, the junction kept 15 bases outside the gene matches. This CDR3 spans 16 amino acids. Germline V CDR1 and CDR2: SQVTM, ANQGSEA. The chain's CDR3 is CSVLGGLPTNQETQYF. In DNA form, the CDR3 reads TGCAGCGTGCTAGGGGGCCTCCCAACAAATCAAGAGACCCAGTACTTC.

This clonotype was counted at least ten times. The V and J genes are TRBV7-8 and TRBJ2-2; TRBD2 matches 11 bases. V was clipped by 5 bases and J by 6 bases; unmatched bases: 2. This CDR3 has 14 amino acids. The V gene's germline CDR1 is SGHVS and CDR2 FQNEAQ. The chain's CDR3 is CASSRTSGPGELFF. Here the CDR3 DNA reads TGTGCCAGCAGCCGGACTAGCGGGCCCGGGGAGCTGTTTTTT.

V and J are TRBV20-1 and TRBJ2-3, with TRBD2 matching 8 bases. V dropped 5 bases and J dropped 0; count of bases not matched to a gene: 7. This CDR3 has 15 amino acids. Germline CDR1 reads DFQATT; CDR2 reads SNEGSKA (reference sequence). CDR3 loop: CSAGSPGGSTDTQYF. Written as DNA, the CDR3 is TGCAGTGCTGGGTCGCCGGGAGGGAGCACAGATACGCAGTATTTT.

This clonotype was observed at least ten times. CDR3 region: CSVAPQHGNTIYF. CDR3 DNA: TGCAGCGTGGCACCGCAGCACGGAAACACCATATATTTT. This chain connects TRBV29-1 to TRBJ1-3, with D unclear. Germline V gene sequence: CDR1 SQVTM, CDR2 ANQGSEA. Trimming took off 6 bases at V and 4 bases at J, with 13 bases between the two ends. This CDR3 spans 13 amino acids.

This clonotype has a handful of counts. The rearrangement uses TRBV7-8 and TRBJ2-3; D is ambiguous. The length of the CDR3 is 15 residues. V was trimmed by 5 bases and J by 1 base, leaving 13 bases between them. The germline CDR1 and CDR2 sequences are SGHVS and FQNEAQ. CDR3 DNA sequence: TGTGCCAGCAGCCACTTTGGGGTGGGCACAGATACGCAGTATTTT. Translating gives CASSHFGVGTDTQYF.

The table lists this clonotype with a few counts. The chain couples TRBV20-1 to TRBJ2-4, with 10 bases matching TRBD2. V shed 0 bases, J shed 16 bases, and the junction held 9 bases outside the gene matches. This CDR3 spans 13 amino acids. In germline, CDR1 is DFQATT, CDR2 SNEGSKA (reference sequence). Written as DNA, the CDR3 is TGCAGTGCTAGAGAGGCTAGCGGGAGTTTCTTCTACTTC. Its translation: CSAREASGSFFYF.